The rows below give T cell receptor beta chains drawn from one sample of a study of T cells expressing NK-cell markers. TCRdb reprocessed the 5' RACE reads and keeps a single row for each CDR3 protein, giving no DNA. Its clone listing holds roughly 380,000 distinct CDR3 sequences. Sequenced sample: blood T cells: a sorted CD56 or NKG2C T cell subset, CD4+ or CD8+ T cells, or bulk PBMC T cells (not recorded which). These receptors all come from a man aged 18-75 years in good health. Each CDR3 is given with its conserved first and last residue.

j_gene,v_gene,CDR3aa
TRBJ2-5,TRBV5-5,CASSLAGTGGETQYF
TRBJ1-2,TRBV29-1,CSVEDGRAGYTF
TRBJ2-5,TRBV12-3/TRBV12-4,CASSLKGMTGGETQYF
TRBJ2-7,TRBV3-1,CASSQGLAGPYEQYF
TRBJ2-3,TRBV2,CARSLAGGLSADTQYF
TRBJ1-1,TRBV10-3,CAISRGQFNTEAFF
TRBJ2-3,TRBV10-2,CASSEPGQGTDTQYF
TRBJ2-1,TRBV7-6,CASSLVSSGVNEQFF
TRBJ2-2,TRBV29-1,CSVHWTGGPGELFF
TRBJ1-5,TRBV20-1,CSAARGSQPQHF
TRBJ1-5,TRBV7-9,CASSDAGGGNQPQHF
TRBJ1-6,TRBV9,CASSPQMADNSPLHF
TRBJ2-7,TRBV6-5,CASSSGQPVFGYEQYF
TRBJ1-1,TRBV7-2,CASSPIIWGQEAFF
TRBJ2-7,TRBV21-1,CASSKAKVREPEQYF
TRBJ1-1,TRBV3-1,CASRKQGWTEAFF
TRBJ1-4,TRBV3-1,CASSPTGTKEKLFF
TRBJ2-1,TRBV5-1,CASSLGTLLTYNEQFF
TRBJ2-2,TRBV19,CATRRTANTGELFF
TRBJ2-3,TRBV3-1,CASSPPRGGGGDTQYF
TRBJ2-1,TRBV18,CASSPRLALNEQFF
TRBJ2-2,TRBV5-6,CASSTAGLAGKTGELFF
TRBJ1-1,TRBV12-3/TRBV12-4,CASSLSSQVEAFF
TRBJ2-5,TRBV5-6,CASSLLGGSRETQYF
TRBJ2-3,TRBV12-3/TRBV12-4,CASSPIYRGLASTDTQYF
TRBJ1-2,TRBV28,CASILSGGLNYGYTF
TRBJ2-3,TRBV12-3/TRBV12-4,CASSYRPSGVGTDTQYF
TRBJ2-3,TRBV6-1,CASRAPRGHSTDTQYF
TRBJ1-6,TRBV6-1,CASSRDRPNNSPLHF